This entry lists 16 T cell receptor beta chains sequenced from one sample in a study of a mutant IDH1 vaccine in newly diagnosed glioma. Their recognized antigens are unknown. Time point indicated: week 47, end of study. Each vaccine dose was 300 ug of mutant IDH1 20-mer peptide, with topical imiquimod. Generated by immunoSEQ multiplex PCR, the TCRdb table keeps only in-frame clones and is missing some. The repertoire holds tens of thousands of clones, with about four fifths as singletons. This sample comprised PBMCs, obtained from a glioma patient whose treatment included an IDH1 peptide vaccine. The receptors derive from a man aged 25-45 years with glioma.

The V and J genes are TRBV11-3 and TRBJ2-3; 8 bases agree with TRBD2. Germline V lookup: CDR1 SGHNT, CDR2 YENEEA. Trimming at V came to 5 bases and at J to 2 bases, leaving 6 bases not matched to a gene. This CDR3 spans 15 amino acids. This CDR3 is CASSRTGGNTDTQYF. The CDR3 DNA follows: TGTGCCAGCAGCAGAACGGGGGGGAACACAGATACGCAGTATTTT.

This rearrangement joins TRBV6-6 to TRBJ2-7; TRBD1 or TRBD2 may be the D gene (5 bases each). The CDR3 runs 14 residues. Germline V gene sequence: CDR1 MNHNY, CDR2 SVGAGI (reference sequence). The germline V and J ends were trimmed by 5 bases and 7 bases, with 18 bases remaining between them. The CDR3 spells CASSPDSGLREQYF. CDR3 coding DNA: TGTGCCAGCAGTCCCGACAGTGGACTCCGGGAGCAGTACTTC.

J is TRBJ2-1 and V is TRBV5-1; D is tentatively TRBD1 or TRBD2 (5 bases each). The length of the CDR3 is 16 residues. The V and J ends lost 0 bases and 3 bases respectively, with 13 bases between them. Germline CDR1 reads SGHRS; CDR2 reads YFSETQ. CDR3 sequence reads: CASSLGGESLYNEQFF. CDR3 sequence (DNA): TGCGCCAGCAGCTTGGGAGGGGAAAGCCTCTACAATGAGCAGTTCTTC.

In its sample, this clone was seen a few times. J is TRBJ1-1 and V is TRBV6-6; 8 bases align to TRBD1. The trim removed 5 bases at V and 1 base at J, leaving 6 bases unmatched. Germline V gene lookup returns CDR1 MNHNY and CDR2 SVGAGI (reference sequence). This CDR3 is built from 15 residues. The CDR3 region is CASSKPTGENTEAFF. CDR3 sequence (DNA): TGTGCCAGCAGTAAACCGACAGGGGAGAACACTGAAGCTTTCTTT.

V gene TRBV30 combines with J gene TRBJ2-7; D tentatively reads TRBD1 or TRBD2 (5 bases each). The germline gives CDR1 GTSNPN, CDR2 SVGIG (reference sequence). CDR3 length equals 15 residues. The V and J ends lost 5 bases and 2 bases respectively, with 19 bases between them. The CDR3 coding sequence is TGTGCCTGGGGGGACGGATCCCCTCCCGCCTACGAGCAGTACTTC. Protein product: CAWGDGSPPAYEQYF.

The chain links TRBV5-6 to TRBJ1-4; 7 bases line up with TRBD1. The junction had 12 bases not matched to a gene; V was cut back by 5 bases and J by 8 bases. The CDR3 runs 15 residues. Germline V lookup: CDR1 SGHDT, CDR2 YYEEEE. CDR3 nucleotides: TGTGCCAGCAGGCGGGGCTCCAGGGGGAACGAAAAACTGTTTTTT. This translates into CASRRGSRGNEKLFF.

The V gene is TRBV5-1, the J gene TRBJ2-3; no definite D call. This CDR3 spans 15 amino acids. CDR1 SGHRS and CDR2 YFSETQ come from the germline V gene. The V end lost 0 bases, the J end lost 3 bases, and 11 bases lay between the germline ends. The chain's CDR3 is CASSLGRTRTDTQYF. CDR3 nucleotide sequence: TGCGCCAGCAGCTTGGGGCGGACGAGGACAGATACGCAGTATTTT.

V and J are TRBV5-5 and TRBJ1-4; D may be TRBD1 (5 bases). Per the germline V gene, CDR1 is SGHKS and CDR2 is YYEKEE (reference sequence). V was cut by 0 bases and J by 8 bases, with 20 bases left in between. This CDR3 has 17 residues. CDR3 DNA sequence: TGTGCCAGCAGCTTGGCCGGGGTGGCGGGGCTTCGCGAAAAACTGTTTTTT. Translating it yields CASSLAGVAGLREKLFF.

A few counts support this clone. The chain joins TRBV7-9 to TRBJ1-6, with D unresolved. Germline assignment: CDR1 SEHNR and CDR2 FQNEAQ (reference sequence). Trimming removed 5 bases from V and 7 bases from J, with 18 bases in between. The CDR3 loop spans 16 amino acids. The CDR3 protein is CASSPPPLSANSPLHF. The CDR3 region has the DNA TGTGCCAGCAGCCCACCGCCCCTAAGTGCGAATTCACCCCTCCACTTT.

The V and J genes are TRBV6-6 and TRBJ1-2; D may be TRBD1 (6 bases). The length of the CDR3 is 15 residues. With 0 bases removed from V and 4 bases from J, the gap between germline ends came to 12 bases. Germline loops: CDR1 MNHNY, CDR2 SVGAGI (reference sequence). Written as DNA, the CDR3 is TGTGCCAGCAGTTACTCCCACAGGGAGGGCTATGGCTACACCTTC. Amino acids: CASSYSHREGYGYTF.

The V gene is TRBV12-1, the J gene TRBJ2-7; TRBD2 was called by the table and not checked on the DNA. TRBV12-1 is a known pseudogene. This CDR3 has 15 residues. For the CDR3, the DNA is TGTGCCAGCAGCTTTCGTAGCGGGGGAGAGTACGAGCAGTACTTC. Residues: CASSFRSGGEYEQYF.

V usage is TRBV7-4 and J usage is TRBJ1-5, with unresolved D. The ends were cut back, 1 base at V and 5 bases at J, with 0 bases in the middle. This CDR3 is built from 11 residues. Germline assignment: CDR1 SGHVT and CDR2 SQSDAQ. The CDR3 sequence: CASSLDQPQHF. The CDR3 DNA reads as TGTGCCAGCAGCTTAGATCAGCCCCAGCATTTT.

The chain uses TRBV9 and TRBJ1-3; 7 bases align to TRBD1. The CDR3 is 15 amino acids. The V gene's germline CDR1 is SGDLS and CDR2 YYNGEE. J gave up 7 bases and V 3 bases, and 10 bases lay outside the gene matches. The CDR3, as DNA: TGTGCCAGCAGCGCAGGTCCACAGGGGTGGAACACCATATATTTT. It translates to CASSAGPQGWNTIYF.

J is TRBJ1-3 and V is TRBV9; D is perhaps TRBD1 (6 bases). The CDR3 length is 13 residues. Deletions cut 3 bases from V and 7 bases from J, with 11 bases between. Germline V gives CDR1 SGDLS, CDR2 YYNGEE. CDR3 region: CASSDRVRNTIYF. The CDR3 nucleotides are TGTGCCAGCAGCGACAGGGTTCGCAACACCATATATTTT. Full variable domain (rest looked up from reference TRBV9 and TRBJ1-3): DSGVTQTPKHLITATGQRVTLRCSPRSGDLSVYWYQQSLDQGLQFLIQYYNGEERAKGNILERFSAQQFPDLHSELNLSSLELGDSALYFCASSDRVRNTIYFGEGSWLTVV.

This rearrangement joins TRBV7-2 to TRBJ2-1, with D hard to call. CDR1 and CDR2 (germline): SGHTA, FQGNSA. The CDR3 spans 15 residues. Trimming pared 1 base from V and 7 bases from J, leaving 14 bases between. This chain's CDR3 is CASSLGALGTNEQFF. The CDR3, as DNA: TGTGCCAGCAGCTTAGGGGCCCTAGGTACGAATGAGCAGTTCTTC.

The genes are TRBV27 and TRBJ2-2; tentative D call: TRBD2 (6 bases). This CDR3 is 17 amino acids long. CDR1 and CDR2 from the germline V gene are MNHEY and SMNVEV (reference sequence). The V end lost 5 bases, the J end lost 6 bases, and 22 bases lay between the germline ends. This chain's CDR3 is CASSVAVGIHKAGELFF. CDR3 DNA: TGTGCCAGCAGTGTAGCGGTGGGCATACACAAAGCCGGGGAGCTGTTTTTT.